The 15 T cell receptor beta chains reported below all come from one sample, sequenced in a study of T cell repertoires in cytomegalovirus infection. TCRdb re-derived calls from the reads in MiXCR, one entry per CDR3 protein. The sample carries about 190,000 distinct CDR3 sequences, 28% recorded once. The sample consisted of PBMCs. The receptors stem from a human donor in good health (CMV status not recorded). Some clones in this sample may be carry-over from other donors' samples.

This rearrangement joins TRBV6-5 to TRBJ2-7; 10 nucleotides match TRBD1. Germline V gene lookup returns CDR1 MNHEY and CDR2 SVGAGI. Trimming removed 0 bases from V and 2 bases from J; junction bases left unmatched: 10. The CDR3 totals 18 residues. CDR3 sequence reads: CASSYSRGDRGFTYEQYF. In nucleotides, the CDR3 is TGTGCCAGCAGTTACTCTCGGGGGGACAGGGGCTTTACCTACGAGCAGTACTTC.

On this clonotype itself: This clone may be a read error of a much larger clone one base away. V usage is TRBV10-3 and J usage is TRBJ1-5, with D possibly TRBD1 on 5 matching bases. Germline V CDR1 and CDR2: ENHRY, SYGVKD. This CDR3 has 18 residues. Trimming removed 2 bases from V and 5 bases from J, with 22 bases in between. CDR3 region: CAISEGGSPLGGDQPQHF. The CDR3 bases are TGTGCCATCAGTGAGGGCGGTTCCCCATTGGGGGGTGATCAGCCCCAGCATTTT.

Regarding this clonotype: At one boundary the junction diverges from the germline segment, which might be a read error. The chain recombines TRBV7-6 with TRBJ2-1, with 8 bases matching TRBD2. Germline values: CDR1 SGHVS, CDR2 FNYEAQ. This CDR3 contains 16 residues. CDR3 sequence reads: CASSFLREAGVDEQFF. CDR3 DNA sequence: TGTGCTAGCAGCTTTCTCCGAGAAGCGGGGGTCGATGAGCAGTTCTTC.

This clonotype was counted many times. The rearrangement uses TRBV7-2 and TRBJ2-7; 9 nucleotides line up with TRBD1. V was clipped by 5 bases and J by 5 bases; unmatched bases: 4. This CDR3 is 13 amino acids long. Germline CDR1 reads SGHTA; CDR2 reads FQGNSA. In DNA, the CDR3 is TGTGCCAGCAGCCTGGGACAGGGCAACGAGCAGTACTTC. Translated: CASSLGQGNEQYF. Using reference TRBV7-2 and TRBJ2-7 for the parts outside the CDR3, the full variable domain is GAGVSQSPSNKVTEKGKDVELRCDPISGHTALYWYRQSLGQGLEFLIYFQGNSAPDKSGLPSDRFSAERTGGSVSTLTIQRTQQEDSAVYLCASSLGQGNEQYFGPGTRLTVT.

This chain uses TRBV2 with TRBJ2-7; the D call may be TRBD1 or TRBD2 (5 bases each). This CDR3 comprises 14 residues. Germline loops: CDR1 SNHLY, CDR2 FYNNEI. V was clipped by 7 bases and J by 2 bases, with 15 bases between them. CDR3 protein: CASTRDPGAYEQYF. Written as DNA, the CDR3 is TGTGCCAGCACTCGGGACCCCGGGGCCTACGAGCAGTACTTC.

This clonotype was picked up many times. The V gene is TRBV12-3 or TRBV12-4, the J gene TRBJ1-1; D gene uncertain. CDR3 length: 14 residues. The V end lost 6 bases, the J end lost 0 bases, and 11 bases lay between the germline ends. CDR3: CASRSGRLNTEAFF. DNA for the CDR3: TGTGCCAGCAGGAGTGGGCGCCTGAACACTGAAGCTTTCTTT.

This clonotype was detected a few times. The V call is TRBV20-1, the J call TRBJ1-2; unclear D gene. With 6 bases removed from V and 6 bases from J, the gap between germline ends came to 17 bases. The CDR3 is 13 residues long. CDR1 DFQATT and CDR2 SNEGSKA come from the germline V gene (reference sequence). In DNA form, the CDR3 reads TGCAGTGCCCTACCCGGACTCTTAGATGGCTACACCTTC. It codes for CSALPGLLDGYTF.

This clonotype was observed a few times. The rearrangement joins TRBV24-1 to TRBJ2-1, with D perhaps matching TRBD2 (6 bases). Per the germline V gene, CDR1 is KGHDR and CDR2 is SFDVKD. The V and J ends lost 9 bases and 9 bases respectively, with 20 bases between them. CDR3 length: 14 residues. The DNA for the CDR3 is TGTGCCACCCAAAGGAGGGGCGGCGGCAGTGAGCAGTTCTTC. The encoded protein is CATQRRGGGSEQFF.

A few counts support this clonotype. This rearrangement joins TRBV12-3 or TRBV12-4 to TRBJ1-4; D ambiguous. This CDR3 region has 14 residues. V lost 1 base, J lost 6 bases, and 9 bases lay in between. The CDR3 is CASSLVKGDEKLFF. The CDR3 nucleotides are TGTGCCAGCAGTTTAGTCAAGGGCGATGAAAAACTGTTTTTT.

The rearrangement joins TRBV5-1 to TRBJ2-1; 10 bases fit TRBD2. Looked up from germline, CDR1 is SGHRS and CDR2 is YFSETQ. CDR3 length: 13 amino acids. J lost 9 bases, V lost 5 bases, and 5 bases had no gene match. CDR3 region: CASSRSSGGEQFF. CDR3 in DNA: TGCGCCAGCAGTAGGTCTAGCGGGGGTGAGCAGTTCTTC. Filled out from reference TRBV5-1 and TRBJ2-1, the complete variable domain reads KAGVTQTPRYLIKTRGQQVTLSCSPISGHRSVSWYQQTPGQGLQFLFEYFSETQRNKGNFPGRFSGRQFSNSRSEMNVSTLELGDSALYLCASSRSSGGEQFFGPGTRLTVL.

This clonotype was seen once. This chain uses TRBV7-2 with TRBJ2-3, with 7 bases matching TRBD2. Germline V CDR1 and CDR2: SGHTA, FQGNSA. This CDR3 is 14 amino acids long. The V segment lost 5 bases and the J segment 1 base; nucleotides outside the gene matches: 3. CDR3 sequence: CASSGGGGTDTQYF. The CDR3 DNA sequence: TGTGCCAGCAGCGGGGGGGGGGGCACAGATACGCAGTATTTT.

This clonotype occurred a few times. The rearrangement joins TRBV9 to TRBJ1-2, with D possibly TRBD1 on 6 matching bases. CDR1 SGDLS and CDR2 YYNGEE come from the germline V gene. CDR3 length equals 14 residues. Between the trimmed V and J ends, which lost 3 bases and 8 bases, there was a span of 17 bases. The CDR3 sequence is CASSGGGQRSGYTF. CDR3 nucleotides: TGTGCCAGCAGCGGAGGGGGGCAGCGGTCGGGCTACACCTTC.

This clonotype turned up a few times. This chain connects TRBV6-2 or TRBV6-3 to TRBJ1-1; no definite D call. The CDR3 is 11 residues long. Germline V gene data show CDR1 as MNHEY and CDR2 as SVGEGT. Deletions cut 4 bases from V and 6 bases from J, with 6 bases between. CDR3 residues: CASSLGSEAFF. The CDR3 DNA follows: TGTGCCAGCAGTTTAGGCTCTGAAGCTTTCTTT.

This sequence joins TRBV5-1 and TRBJ1-1; 8 bases line up with TRBD1. In germline, CDR1 is SGHRS, CDR2 YFSETQ. The CDR3 runs 14 residues. V shed 4 bases and J 4 bases; nucleotides not matched to a gene: 6. In nucleotides, the CDR3 is TGCGCCAGCAGCCAACAGGGGGAGGGCACTGAAGCTTTCTTT. Translation gives CASSQQGEGTEAFF.

The table lists this clonotype with a few counts. This chain's CDR3 is CASSLGRSRFAQYF. The CDR3 DNA follows: TGTGCCAGCAGCTTGGGGAGGAGTAGATTTGCGCAGTATTTT. The chain couples TRBV7-8 to TRBJ2-3; D is perhaps TRBD2 (6 bases). This CDR3 is 14 amino acids long. V was cut by 3 bases and J by 10 bases, with 17 bases left in between. In germline, CDR1 is SGHVS, CDR2 FQNEAQ. The full variable domain, completed using reference TRBV7-8 and TRBJ2-3, is GAGVSQSPRYKVAKRGQDVALRCDPISGHVSLFWYQQALGQGPEFLTYFQNEAQLDKSGLPSDRFFAERPEGSVSTLKIQRTQQEDSAVYLCASSLGRSRFAQYFGPGTRLTVL.